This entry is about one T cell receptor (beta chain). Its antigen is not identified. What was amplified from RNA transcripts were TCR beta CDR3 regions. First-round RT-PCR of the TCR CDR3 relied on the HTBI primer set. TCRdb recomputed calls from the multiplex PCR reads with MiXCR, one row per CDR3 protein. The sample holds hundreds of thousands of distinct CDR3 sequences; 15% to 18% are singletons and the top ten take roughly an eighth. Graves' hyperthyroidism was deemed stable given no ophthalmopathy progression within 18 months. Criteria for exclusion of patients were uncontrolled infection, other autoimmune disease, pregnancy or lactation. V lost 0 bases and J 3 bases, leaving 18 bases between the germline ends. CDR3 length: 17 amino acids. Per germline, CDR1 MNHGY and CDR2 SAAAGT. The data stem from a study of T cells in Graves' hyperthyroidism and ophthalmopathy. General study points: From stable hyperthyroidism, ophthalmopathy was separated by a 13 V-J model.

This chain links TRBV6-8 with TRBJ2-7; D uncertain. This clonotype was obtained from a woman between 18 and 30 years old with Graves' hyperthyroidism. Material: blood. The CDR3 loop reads CASSYSYRSSSLYEQYF. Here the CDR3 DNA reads TGTGCCAGCAGTTACTCCTACCGGAGCTCTTCCCTCTACGAGCAGTACTTC.